These 31 T cell receptor beta chains were sequenced from one sample in a study of blood T cell repertoires in COVID-19. Sequenced by immunoSEQ multiplex PCR; TCRdb stores in-frame clones only, minus some. The sample lists 87,000 or so clones, 70% to 90% occurring once. Sequencing was performed on peripheral blood. Receptors originate from a woman at least 80 years old in a cohort sampled during active or convalescent COVID-19.

The chain links TRBV6-5 to TRBJ2-3; no clear D gene. The ends were cut back, 0 bases at V and 0 bases at J, with 4 bases in the middle. The CDR3 totals 14 residues. Germline V gives CDR1 MNHEY, CDR2 SVGAGI. The CDR3, as DNA: TGTGCCAGCAGTTACTCTCCTAGCACAGATACGCAGTATTTT. Translated, it gives CASSYSPSTDTQYF.

This clone came up a few times. The chain recombines TRBV7-3 with TRBJ2-3; TRBD2 agrees at 9 bases. V lost 1 base, J lost 5 bases, and 7 bases stayed unmatched. The CDR3 consists of 16 residues. Per germline, CDR1 SGHTA and CDR2 FQGTGA. CDR3 amino acids: CASSLKGTSRVDTQYF. As DNA, the CDR3 is TGTGCCAGCAGCTTAAAGGGGACTAGCCGGGTAGATACGCAGTATTTT.

The chain joins TRBV5-1 to TRBJ2-1; TRBD2 might be the D (6 bases). Germline V gives CDR1 SGHRS, CDR2 YFSETQ. V lost 0 bases, J lost 5 bases, and 9 bases lay in between. This CDR3 has 14 amino acids. CDR3 DNA sequence: TGCGCCAGCAGCTTGGCGCGGGAAGACAATGAGCAGTTCTTC. Encoded protein: CASSLAREDNEQFF. The full variable domain, rest sourced from reference TRBV5-1 and TRBJ2-1, is KAGVTQTPRYLIKTRGQQVTLSCSPISGHRSVSWYQQTPGQGLQFLFEYFSETQRNKGNFPGRFSGRQFSNSRSEMNVSTLELGDSALYLCASSLAREDNEQFFGPGTRLTVL.

The rearrangement links TRBV6-2 or TRBV6-3 to TRBJ2-7; 13 bases match TRBD2. The CDR3 covers 16 residues. V lost 0 bases and J lost 5; bases outside the gene matches: 4. The germline V gene encodes CDR1 MNHEY and CDR2 SVGEGT. The CDR3 protein is CASSYSSGLAGDEQYV. As DNA, the CDR3 is TGTGCCAGCAGTTACTCGAGTGGACTAGCGGGAGACGAGCAGTACGTC.

The J gene is TRBJ2-1, the V gene TRBV18; a weak D match, TRBD2 (5 bases). The germline CDR1 and CDR2 sequences are KGHSH and LQKENI. This CDR3 has 13 residues. Between the trimmed V and J ends, which lost 1 base and 6 bases, there was a span of 7 bases. CDR3 loop: CASSPLATNEQFF. The CDR3 coding sequence is TGTGCCAGCTCACCACTAGCGACCAATGAGCAGTTCTTC.

The gene calls are TRBV6-1 and TRBJ2-1; 7 nucleotides align to TRBD1. The CDR3 covers 16 residues. The V and J ends lost 0 bases and 1 base, in that order; junction bases with no gene match: 3. Per the germline V gene, CDR1 is MNHNS and CDR2 is SASEGT. CDR3 region: CASSEAWGQSYNEQFF. CDR3 bases: TGTGCCAGCAGTGAAGCTTGGGGACAGTCCTACAATGAGCAGTTCTTC.

The CDR3 loop is CASSWGQGYTEAFF. CDR3 DNA sequence: TGTGCCAGCAGCTGGGGACAGGGGTACACTGAAGCTTTCTTT. The chain links TRBV7-9 to TRBJ1-1; 10 bases agree with TRBD1. Trimming took 4 bases from V and 3 from J; bases not matched to a gene: 2. Per germline, CDR1 SEHNR and CDR2 FQNEAQ (reference sequence). The CDR3 covers 14 residues.

This chain joins TRBV5-1 and TRBJ2-2; 8 bases match TRBD2. There are 15 residues in the CDR3. The germline V gene encodes CDR1 SGHRS and CDR2 YFSETQ. Trimming at V came to 0 bases and at J to 3 bases, leaving 1 base not matched to a gene. CDR3: CASSLGREDTGELFF. The CDR3 DNA is TGCGCCAGCAGCTTGGGGCGGGAGGACACCGGGGAGCTGTTTTTT. The full variable domain, completed using reference TRBV5-1 and TRBJ2-2, is KAGVTQTPRYLIKTRGQQVTLSCSPISGHRSVSWYQQTPGQGLQFLFEYFSETQRNKGNFPGRFSGRQFSNSRSEMNVSTLELGDSALYLCASSLGREDTGELFFGEGSRLTVL.

This clone has a single count. This sequence joins TRBV12-5 and TRBJ1-2; 8 bases line up with TRBD1. Trimming removed 0 bases from V and 7 bases from J; junction bases left unmatched: 4. The germline V gene encodes CDR1 LGHNT and CDR2 FRNRAP. There are 14 residues in the CDR3. The CDR3 region has the DNA TGTGCTAGTGGTTTGGTCACAGGGGGTACTGGCTACACCTTC. It specifies CASGLVTGGTGYTF. Complete variable domain (other parts from reference TRBV12-5 and TRBJ1-2): DARVTQTPRHKVTEMGQEVTMRCQPILGHNTVFWYRQTMMQGLELLAYFRNRAPLDDSGMPKDRFSAEMPDATLATLKIQPSEPRDSAVYFCASGLVTGGTGYTFGSGTRLTVV.

The CDR3: CASSIDGYQPQHF. DNA of the CDR3: TGTGCCAGTAGTATAGACGGTTATCAGCCCCAGCATTTT. The V call is TRBV19, the J call TRBJ1-5; no clear D. The CDR3 has 13 amino acids. Germline V gene data show CDR1 as LNHDA and CDR2 as SQIVND (reference sequence). With 0 bases removed from V and 5 bases from J, the gap between germline ends came to 5 bases.

The V gene is TRBV5-1, the J gene TRBJ1-1, with a tentative D call TRBD1 (5 bases). Trimming took off 0 bases at V and 1 base at J, with 10 bases between the two ends. This CDR3 contains 15 residues. Germline V gene sequence: CDR1 SGHRS, CDR2 YFSETQ. This CDR3 reads CASSLDRGWNTEAFF. CDR3 DNA sequence: TGCGCCAGCAGCTTGGACCGGGGGTGGAACACTGAAGCTTTCTTT.

This clone was counted a single time. The chain is built from TRBV5-1 and TRBJ2-2; 11 nucleotides agree with TRBD2. Looked up from germline, CDR1 is SGHRS and CDR2 is YFSETQ. CDR3 length: 19 residues. Germline trimming cut 4 bases from V and 6 bases from J; bases unmatched to any gene: 17. CDR3 region: CASSPASLLTSGIAGELFF. The CDR3 coding sequence is TGCGCCAGCAGCCCTGCGTCCCTGCTGACTAGCGGGATAGCCGGGGAGCTGTTTTTT.

A single count supports this clone. The V call is TRBV19, the J call TRBJ2-2; TRBD2 matches 8 bases. Germline assignment: CDR1 LNHDA and CDR2 SQIVND (reference sequence). The V segment lost 4 bases and the J segment 4 bases; nucleotides outside the gene matches: 11. This CDR3 is 17 amino acids long. In DNA form, the CDR3 reads TGTGCCAGTAGTAAGGGCCTGGGGACTAGTATCACCGGGGAGCTGTTTTTT. Amino acid sequence: CASSKGLGTSITGELFF.

The chain uses TRBV7-9 and TRBJ1-3; 7 positions agree with TRBD1. In germline, CDR1 is SEHNR, CDR2 FQNEAQ (reference sequence). Trimming cost V 5 bases and J 2 bases; bases outside gene matches: 12. The CDR3 is 17 amino acids. The CDR3 DNA reads as TGTGCCAGCAGCCCAGGGACAGCCACACTCACTGGAAACACCATATATTTT. This codes for CASSPGTATLTGNTIYF.

The V and J genes are TRBV9 and TRBJ1-5; D gene ambiguous. Germline CDR1 reads SGDLS; CDR2 reads YYNGEE. The CDR3 contains 14 residues. Trimming stripped 3 bases from V and 7 bases from J, with 14 bases between. CDR3 sequence (DNA): TGTGCCAGCAGCGACCAGACCCGGGAACAGCCCCAGCATTTT. Encoded protein: CASSDQTREQPQHF.

This sequence joins TRBV6-5 and TRBJ1-2, with 7 positions matching TRBD1. With V trimmed by 7 bases and J by 1 base, 9 bases remained unmatched. The V gene's germline CDR1 is MNHEY and CDR2 SVGAGI. This CDR3 is 15 amino acids long. In nucleotides, the CDR3 is TGTGCCAGCACTAATCAGGGGGGTTATAACTATGGCTACACCTTC. Translating gives CASTNQGGYNYGYTF.

The chain recombines TRBV27 with TRBJ1-2, with TRBD1 matching 10 bases. The CDR3 consists of 14 residues. Per germline, CDR1 MNHEY and CDR2 SMNVEV (reference sequence). The trim removed 5 bases at V and 4 bases at J, leaving 4 bases unmatched. CDR3 sequence: CASSDRGLLYGYTF. CDR3 bases: TGTGCCAGCAGTGACAGGGGGCTGCTCTATGGCTACACCTTC.

The chain couples TRBV2 to TRBJ1-5, with D hard to call. V was cut by 7 bases and J by 4 bases, with 11 bases left in between. Germline CDR1 is SNHLY and CDR2 is FYNNEI. The CDR3 runs to 13 residues. The CDR3 reads CASTQTENQPQHF. CDR3 nucleotide sequence: TGTGCCAGCACCCAAACAGAAAATCAGCCCCAGCATTTT.

This clone has just one count. The chain employs TRBV5-4 and TRBJ1-2; 9 bases agree with TRBD1. V shed 0 bases, J shed 7 bases, and the junction held 7 bases outside the gene matches. This CDR3 has 15 residues. In germline, CDR1 is SGHNT, CDR2 YYREEE (reference sequence). The CDR3: CASSLATGGPSGYTF. CDR3 bases: TGTGCCAGCAGCTTGGCCACAGGGGGCCCATCTGGCTACACCTTC.

This clone was counted a few times. The chain carries TRBV21-1 and TRBJ1-3; the D call TRBD1 from the table was never checked on the DNA. TRBV21-1 is designated a pseudogene. The CDR3 consists of 20 residues. The CDR3 spells CASSNRTGDPPRSSGNTIYF. As DNA, the CDR3 is TGTGCCAGCAGCAACAGGACAGGGGACCCACCGAGGAGCTCTGGAAACACCATATATTTT.

A note on this clone: The junction departs from germline at one end; a sequencing error may be responsible. This chain links TRBV7-9 with TRBJ1-2; no clear D gene. The CDR3 has 14 residues. Germline-derived CDR1 and CDR2 are SEHNR and FQNEAQ (reference sequence). This CDR3 is CASSLDAANYGYTF. The CDR3 coding sequence is TGTGCCAGCAGCTTAGATGCAGCTAACTATGGCTACACCTTT.

The chain is built from TRBV11-3 and TRBJ1-2; 9 bases agree with TRBD1. CDR1 SGHNT and CDR2 YENEEA come from the germline V gene. The CDR3 sequence is 14 residues long. V trimming: 2 bases; J trimming: 5 bases; junction bases outside the gene matches: 3. The DNA for the CDR3 is TGTGCCAGCAGCTTAACGGGACAGGGATATGGCTACACCTTC. It is translated as CASSLTGQGYGYTF.

This chain uses TRBV7-3 with TRBJ1-5; D might be TRBD1 (5 bases). The V gene lost 5 bases and the J gene lost 6 bases, with 14 bases spanning the gap. Germline V gene lookup returns CDR1 SGHTA and CDR2 FQGTGA. The CDR3 is made up of 14 amino acids. This CDR3 is CASSPDSGRQPQHF. The CDR3 nucleotides are TGTGCCAGCAGCCCAGATTCAGGGCGTCAGCCCCAGCATTTT.

The chain joins TRBV10-2 to TRBJ1-6; 9 nucleotides align to TRBD1. Germline V CDR1 and CDR2: WSHSY, SAAADI. J gave up 9 bases and V 8 bases, and 11 bases lay outside the gene matches. The CDR3 runs 15 residues. CDR3: CASETGGRPTSPLHF. The DNA for the CDR3 is TGCGCCAGCGAGACAGGGGGACGGCCGACTTCACCCCTCCACTTT.

The J gene is TRBJ2-7, the V gene TRBV19, with 7 bases lining up with TRBD1. Per the germline V gene, CDR1 is LNHDA and CDR2 is SQIVND (reference sequence). This CDR3 spans 14 amino acids. Losses at the gene ends were 6 bases for V and 2 bases for J; bases not matched to a gene: 7. The CDR3 nucleotides are TGTGCCAGTAGGAAACGACAGGGAACCTACGAGCAGTACTTC. As protein: CASRKRQGTYEQYF.

V is TRBV5-8 and J is TRBJ1-4; a possible D gene is TRBD1 (5 bases). This CDR3 region has 15 residues. V lost 4 bases to trimming and J lost 8 bases, with 18 bases between them. Germline V gene sequence: CDR1 SGHTS, CDR2 YDEGEE. This CDR3 is CASSLGGRQLEKLFF. The CDR3 DNA reads TGTGCCAGCAGCCTCGGGGGACGTCAGTTGGAAAAACTGTTTTTT. The full variable domain, with the rest looked up from reference TRBV5-8 and TRBJ1-4, is EAGVTQSPTHLIKTRGQQATLRCSPISGHTSVYWYQQALGLGLQFLLWYDEGEERNRGNFPPRFSGRQFPNYSSELNVNALELEDSALYLCASSLGGRQLEKLFFGSGTQLSVL.

The J gene is TRBJ2-1, the V gene TRBV5-6; a weak D match, TRBD2 (5 bases). The germline CDR1 and CDR2 sequences are SGHDT and YYEEEE. The V and J ends lost 2 bases and 1 base respectively, with 13 bases between them. The CDR3 contains 16 residues. CDR3 nucleotides: TGTGCCAGCAGCTTAAGTCGGCGGGCGTCCTACAATGAGCAGTTCTTC. This sequence encodes CASSLSRRASYNEQFF.

V usage is TRBV6-4 and J usage is TRBJ2-3; D unclear. Germline V gives CDR1 MRHNA, CDR2 SNTAGT. The CDR3 contains 14 residues. Between the trimmed V and J ends, which lost 0 bases and 6 bases, there was a span of 10 bases. Here the CDR3 reads CASSDSKRSDTQYF. Written as DNA, the CDR3 is TGTGCCAGCAGTGACTCTAAGAGATCGGATACGCAGTATTTT.

This clone was seen a few times. The J gene is TRBJ2-5, the V gene TRBV28; 10 bases align to TRBD1. The CDR3 covers 12 residues. Unmatched junction bases numbered 1, after V lost 8 bases and J lost 4 bases. CDR1 is MDHEN and CDR2 is SYDVKM in the germline V gene. The CDR3 sequence is CASRTGGETQYF. The CDR3 DNA reads as TGTGCCAGCCGGACAGGGGGAGAGACCCAGTACTTC.

This chain joins TRBV6-5 and TRBJ1-5, with TRBD1 matching 9 bases. From germline, CDR1 is MNHEY and CDR2 SVGAGI. The J segment lost 4 bases and the V segment lost 6 bases, leaving 4 bases of the junction unmatched. This CDR3 spans 14 amino acids. The CDR3 sequence is CASSPGTGNQPQHF. DNA of the CDR3: TGTGCCAGCAGCCCCGGGACAGGGAATCAGCCCCAGCATTTT.

The chain is built from TRBV18 and TRBJ1-1; D ambiguous. Trimming removed 4 bases at V and 8 bases at J, with 8 bases between. The CDR3 is 11 residues long. Germline assignment: CDR1 KGHSH and CDR2 LQKENI. The CDR3 sequence is CASSREGEAFF. CDR3 in DNA: TGTGCCAGCTCACGAGAGGGCGAAGCTTTCTTT.